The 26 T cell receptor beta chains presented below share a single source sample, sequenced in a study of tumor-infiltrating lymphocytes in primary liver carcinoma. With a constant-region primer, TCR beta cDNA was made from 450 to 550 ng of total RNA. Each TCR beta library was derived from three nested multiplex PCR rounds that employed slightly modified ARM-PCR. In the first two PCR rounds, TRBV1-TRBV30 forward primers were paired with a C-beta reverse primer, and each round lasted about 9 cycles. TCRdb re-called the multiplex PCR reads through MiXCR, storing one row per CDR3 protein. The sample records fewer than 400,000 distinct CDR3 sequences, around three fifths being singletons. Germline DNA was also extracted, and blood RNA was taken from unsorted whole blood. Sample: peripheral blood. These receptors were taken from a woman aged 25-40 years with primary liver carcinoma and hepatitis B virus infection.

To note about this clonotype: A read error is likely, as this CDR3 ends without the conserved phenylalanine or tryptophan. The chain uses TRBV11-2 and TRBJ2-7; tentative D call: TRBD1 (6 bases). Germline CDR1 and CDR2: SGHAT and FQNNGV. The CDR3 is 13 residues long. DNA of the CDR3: TGTGTCAGCAGCTTAGAACGGACAGAGAGACAGTACTTA. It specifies CVSSLERTERQYL.

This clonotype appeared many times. The chain's CDR3 is CASSRTTKSSYNEQFF. CDR3 sequence (DNA): TGTGCCAGCAGCCGTACAACCAAAAGCTCCTACAATGAGCAGTTCTTC. The chain links TRBV11-2 to TRBJ2-1; D is ambiguous. CDR1 and CDR2 from the germline V gene are SGHAT and FQNNGV. CDR3 length equals 16 residues. V was trimmed by 5 bases and J by 0 bases, leaving 14 bases between them.

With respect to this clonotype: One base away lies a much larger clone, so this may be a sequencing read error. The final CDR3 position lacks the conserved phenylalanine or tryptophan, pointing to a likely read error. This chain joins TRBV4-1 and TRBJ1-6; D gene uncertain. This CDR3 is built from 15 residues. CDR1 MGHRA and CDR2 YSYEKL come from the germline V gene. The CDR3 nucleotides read TGCGCCAGCAGCTCGGGGTTTGGCAGAGAGTCACACCTCCACCTT. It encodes CASSSGFGRESHLHL.

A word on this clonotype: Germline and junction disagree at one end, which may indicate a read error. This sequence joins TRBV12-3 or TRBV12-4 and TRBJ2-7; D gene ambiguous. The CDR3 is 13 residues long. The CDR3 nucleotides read TGTGCCAGCAGGGATGGCGGAACCTACGAGAAGTACTTC. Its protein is CASRDGGTYEKYF.

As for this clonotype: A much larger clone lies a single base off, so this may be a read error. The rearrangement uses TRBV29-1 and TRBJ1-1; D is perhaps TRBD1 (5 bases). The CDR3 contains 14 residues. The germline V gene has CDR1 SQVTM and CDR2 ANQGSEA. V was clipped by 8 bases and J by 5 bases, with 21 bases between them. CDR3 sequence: CSSSQGGVWTEAFF. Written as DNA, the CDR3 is TGCAGCTCCTCGCAGGGAGGGGTATGGACTGAAGCTTTCTTT.

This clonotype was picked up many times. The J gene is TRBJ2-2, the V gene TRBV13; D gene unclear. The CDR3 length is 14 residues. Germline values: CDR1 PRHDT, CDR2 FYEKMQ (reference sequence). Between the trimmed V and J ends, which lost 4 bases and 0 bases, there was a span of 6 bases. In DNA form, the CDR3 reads TGTGCCAGCAGCTCGGAACCGAACACCGGGGAGCTGTTTTTT. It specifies CASSSEPNTGELFF.

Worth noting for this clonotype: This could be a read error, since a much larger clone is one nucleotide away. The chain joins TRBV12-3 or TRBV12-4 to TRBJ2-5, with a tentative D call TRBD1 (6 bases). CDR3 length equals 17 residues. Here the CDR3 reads CTSSLARGSVWAETQYF. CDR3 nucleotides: TGTACCAGCAGTTTAGCCAGGGGCTCCGTCTGGGCGGAGACCCAGTACTTC.

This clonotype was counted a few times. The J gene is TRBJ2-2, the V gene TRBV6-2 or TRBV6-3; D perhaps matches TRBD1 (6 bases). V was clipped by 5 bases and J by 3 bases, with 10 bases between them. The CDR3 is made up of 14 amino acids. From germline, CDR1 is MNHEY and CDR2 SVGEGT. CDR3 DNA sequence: TGTGCCAGCAGTCCACAGGGCTACACCGGGGAGCTGTTTTTT. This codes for CASSPQGYTGELFF.

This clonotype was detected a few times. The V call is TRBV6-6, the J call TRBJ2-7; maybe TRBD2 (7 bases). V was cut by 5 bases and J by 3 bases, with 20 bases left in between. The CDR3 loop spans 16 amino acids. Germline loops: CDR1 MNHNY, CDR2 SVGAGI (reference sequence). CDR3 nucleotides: TGTGCCAGCAGTCCGAGAAAATGGGGGGGCGACTACGAGCAGTACTTC. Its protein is CASSPRKWGGDYEQYF.

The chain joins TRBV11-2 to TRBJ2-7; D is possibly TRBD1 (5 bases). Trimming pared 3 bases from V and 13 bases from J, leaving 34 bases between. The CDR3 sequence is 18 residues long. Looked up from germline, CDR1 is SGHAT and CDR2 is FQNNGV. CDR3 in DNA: TGTGCCAGCAGCTTGCTGAGACAGAAGAGCTCCTATAATTCACCCTTCTACTTC. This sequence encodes CASSLLRQKSSYNSPFYF.

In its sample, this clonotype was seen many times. The CDR3 sequence: CASSLRQTDYEQYF. The CDR3 nucleotides read TGTGCCAGCAGTTTAAGGCAGACGGATTACGAGCAGTACTTC. The gene calls are TRBV12-3 or TRBV12-4 and TRBJ2-7; D is uncertain. The CDR3 totals 14 residues. The ends were cut back, 2 bases at V and 4 bases at J, with 12 bases in the middle.

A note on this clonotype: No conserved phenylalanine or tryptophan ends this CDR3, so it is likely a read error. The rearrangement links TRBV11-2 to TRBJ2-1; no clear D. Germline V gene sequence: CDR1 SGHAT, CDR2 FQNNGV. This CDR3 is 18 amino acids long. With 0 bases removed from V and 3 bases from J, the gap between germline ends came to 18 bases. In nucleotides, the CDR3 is TGTGCCAGCAGCTTAGATGATCCCAGCCTCCGGTACTACAATGAGCAGTTCCTC. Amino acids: CASSLDDPSLRYYNEQFL.

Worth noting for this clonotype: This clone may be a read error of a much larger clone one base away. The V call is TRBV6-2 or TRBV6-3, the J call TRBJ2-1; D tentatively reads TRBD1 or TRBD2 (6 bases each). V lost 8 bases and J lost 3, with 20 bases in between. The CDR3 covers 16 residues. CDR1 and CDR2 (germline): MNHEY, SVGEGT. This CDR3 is CASGFSLGGHYNEQFF. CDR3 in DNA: TGTGCCAGCGGTTTTTCACTGGGGGGCCACTACAATGAGCAGTTCTTC.

The CDR3 DNA follows: TGTGCCAAGAGCTTAGGATACCTCCGTGAGCAGTACTTC. It is translated as CAKSLGYLREQYF. The chain recombines TRBV11-1 with TRBJ2-7; D is unresolved. Trimming removed 10 bases from V and 7 bases from J, with 20 bases in between. The CDR3 extends over 13 amino acids. Per the germline V gene, CDR1 is SGHAT and CDR2 is FQDESV (reference sequence).

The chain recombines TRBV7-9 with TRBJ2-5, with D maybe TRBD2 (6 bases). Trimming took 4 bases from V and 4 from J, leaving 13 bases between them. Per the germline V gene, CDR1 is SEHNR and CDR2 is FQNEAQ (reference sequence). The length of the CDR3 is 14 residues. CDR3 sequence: CASSSAGSRETQYF. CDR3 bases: TGTGCCAGCAGCTCCGCGGGGAGTAGAGAGACCCAGTACTTC.

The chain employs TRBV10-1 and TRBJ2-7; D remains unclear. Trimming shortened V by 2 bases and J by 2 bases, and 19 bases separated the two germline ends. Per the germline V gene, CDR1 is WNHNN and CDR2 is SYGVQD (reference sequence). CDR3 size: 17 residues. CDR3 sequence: CASSEGSRPDRPYEQYF. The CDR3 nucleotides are TGCGCCAGCAGTGAGGGTTCGCGCCCAGACCGACCCTACGAGCAGTACTTC.

This CDR3 reads CASSLQWTTDTQYF. The CDR3 DNA is TGTGCCAGCAGCCTCCAGTGGACCACAGATACGCAGTATTTT. The genes are TRBV11-2 and TRBJ2-3; D is unresolved. The V gene's germline CDR1 is SGHAT and CDR2 FQNNGV. This CDR3 has 14 residues. The germline V and J ends were trimmed by 5 bases and 2 bases, with 11 bases remaining between them.

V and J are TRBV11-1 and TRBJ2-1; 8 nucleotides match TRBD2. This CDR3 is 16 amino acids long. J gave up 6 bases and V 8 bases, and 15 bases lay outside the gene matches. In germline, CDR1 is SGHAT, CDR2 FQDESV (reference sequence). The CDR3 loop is CASGSVGSGSFNEQFF. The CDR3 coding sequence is TGTGCCAGCGGCTCAGTAGGAAGCGGGAGTTTCAATGAGCAGTTCTTC.

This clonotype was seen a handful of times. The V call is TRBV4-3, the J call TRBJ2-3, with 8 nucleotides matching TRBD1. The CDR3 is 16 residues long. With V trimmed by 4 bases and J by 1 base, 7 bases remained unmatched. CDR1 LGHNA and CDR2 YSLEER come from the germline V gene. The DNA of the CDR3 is TGCGCCAGCAGCCCCCGAGGACAGGGAGGCACAGATACGCAGTATTTT. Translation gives CASSPRGQGGTDTQYF.

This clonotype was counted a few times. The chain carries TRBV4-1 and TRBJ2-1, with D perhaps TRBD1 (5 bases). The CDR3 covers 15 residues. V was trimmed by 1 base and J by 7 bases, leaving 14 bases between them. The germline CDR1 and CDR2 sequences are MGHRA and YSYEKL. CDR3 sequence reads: CASSQVVAGHNEQFF. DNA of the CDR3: TGCGCCAGCAGCCAAGTCGTCGCAGGGCATAATGAGCAGTTCTTC.

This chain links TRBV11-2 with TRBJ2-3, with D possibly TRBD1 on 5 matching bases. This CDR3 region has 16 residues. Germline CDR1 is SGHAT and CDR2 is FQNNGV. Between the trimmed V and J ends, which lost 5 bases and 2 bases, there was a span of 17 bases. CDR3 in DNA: TGTGCCAGCAGCACCTGGGGTAGGGGAACCACAGATACGCAGTATTTT. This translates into CASSTWGRGTTDTQYF.

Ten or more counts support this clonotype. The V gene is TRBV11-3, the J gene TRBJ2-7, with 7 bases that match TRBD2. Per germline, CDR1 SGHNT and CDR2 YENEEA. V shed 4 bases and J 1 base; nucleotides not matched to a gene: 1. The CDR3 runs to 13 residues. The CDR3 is CASSWTRSYEQYF. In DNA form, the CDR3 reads TGTGCCAGCAGCTGGACTAGATCCTACGAGCAGTACTTC.

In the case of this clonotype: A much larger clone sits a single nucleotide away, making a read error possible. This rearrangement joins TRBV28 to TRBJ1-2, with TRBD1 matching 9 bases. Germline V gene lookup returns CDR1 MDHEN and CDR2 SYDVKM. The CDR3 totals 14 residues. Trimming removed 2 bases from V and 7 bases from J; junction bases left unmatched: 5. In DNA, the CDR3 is TGTGCCAGCAGTTTAACGGGACAGGGATCTGGCTACACCTTC. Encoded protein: CASSLTGQGSGYTF.

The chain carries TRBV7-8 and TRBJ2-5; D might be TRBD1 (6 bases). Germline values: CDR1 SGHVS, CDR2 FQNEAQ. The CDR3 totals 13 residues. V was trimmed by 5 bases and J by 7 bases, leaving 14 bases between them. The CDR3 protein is CASSIQGTGTQYF. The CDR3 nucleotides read TGTGCCAGCAGCATACAGGGTACTGGGACCCAGTACTTC.

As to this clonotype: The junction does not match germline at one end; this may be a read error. CDR3 nucleotides: TGCAGCGTTATCTCGACTCGGGCGGGAGCAGGGGAGTATGAGCAGTTATTC. This sequence encodes CSVISTRAGAGEYEQLF. This chain uses TRBV29-1 with TRBJ2-1, with D possibly being TRBD2 (7 bases). CDR1 and CDR2 (germline): SQVTM, ANQGSEA. CDR3 length: 17 amino acids.

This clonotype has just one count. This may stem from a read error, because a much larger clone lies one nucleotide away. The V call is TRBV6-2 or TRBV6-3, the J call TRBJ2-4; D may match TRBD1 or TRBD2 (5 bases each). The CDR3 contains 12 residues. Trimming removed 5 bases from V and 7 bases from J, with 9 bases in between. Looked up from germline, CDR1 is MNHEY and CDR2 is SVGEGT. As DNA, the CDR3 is TGTGCCAGCAGTGGGGGATGGAACATTCAGTACTTC. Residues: CASSGGWNIQYF.